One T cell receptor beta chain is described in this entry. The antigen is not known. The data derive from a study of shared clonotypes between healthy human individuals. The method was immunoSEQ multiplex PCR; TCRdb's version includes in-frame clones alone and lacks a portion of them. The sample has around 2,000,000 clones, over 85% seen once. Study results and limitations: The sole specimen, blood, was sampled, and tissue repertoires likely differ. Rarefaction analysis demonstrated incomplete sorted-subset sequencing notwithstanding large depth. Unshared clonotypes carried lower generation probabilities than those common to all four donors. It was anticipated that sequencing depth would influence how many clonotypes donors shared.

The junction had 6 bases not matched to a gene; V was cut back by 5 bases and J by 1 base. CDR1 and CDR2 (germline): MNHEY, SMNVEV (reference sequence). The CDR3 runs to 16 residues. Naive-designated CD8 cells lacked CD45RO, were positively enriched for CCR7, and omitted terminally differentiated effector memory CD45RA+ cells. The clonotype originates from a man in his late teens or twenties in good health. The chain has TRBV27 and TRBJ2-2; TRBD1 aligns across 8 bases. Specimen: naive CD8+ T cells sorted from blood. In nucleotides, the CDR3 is TGTGCCAGCAGTCAACAGGGGGTTCAGAACACCGGGGAGCTGTTTTTT. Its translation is CASSQQGVQNTGELFF.